Shown below are 12 T cell receptor beta chains from a single sample sequenced in a study of Tregs in tolerant kidney transplant recipients. Mixed chimerism was transient after nonmyeloablative marrow transplants from related graft donors. Sequenced by immunoSEQ multiplex PCR; TCRdb stores in-frame clones only, minus some. The table includes 54,000 or so clones, about 90% detected once. The sequenced sample was CD8+ T cells from blood (PBMCs), obtained 24 months after the transplant. These receptors came from a human patient who received a combined kidney and bone marrow transplant. Some T cells may arise from the graft donor.

With regard to this clone: An end of the junction does not agree with germline; a read error may underlie this. The gene calls are TRBV2 and TRBJ2-7, with TRBD2 identical over 11 bases. CDR1 and CDR2 from the germline V gene are SNHLY and FYNNEI. CDR3 length: 10 amino acids. CDR3 loop: CASSGLAGFF. In DNA, the CDR3 is TGTGCCAGCAGTGGACTAGCGGGATTCTTC.

This clone was counted a single time. The chain is built from TRBV6-5 and TRBJ2-7, with D maybe TRBD2 (6 bases). In germline, CDR1 is MNHEY, CDR2 SVGAGI. Trimming took 7 bases from V and 3 from J, leaving 10 bases between them. The CDR3 sequence is 12 residues long. The CDR3, as DNA: TGTGCCAGCACTTCGGGGGACTACGAGCAGTACTTC. The encoded protein is CASTSGDYEQYF.

This clone was recorded only once. This chain links TRBV7-7 with TRBJ2-1; 12 bases align to TRBD1. Germline V gene sequence: CDR1 SSHAT, CDR2 FNYEAQ (reference sequence). The CDR3 is 18 amino acids. V gave up 1 base and J gave up 8 bases; unmatched junction bases: 12. The CDR3 reads CASSLVGRGQGAGDEQFF. CDR3 DNA: TGTGCCAGCAGCTTAGTAGGGCGGGGACAGGGGGCTGGCGATGAGCAGTTCTTC.

In its sample, this clone was seen once. The chain joins TRBV27 to TRBJ2-5; D uncertain. The closer fit of TRBJ2-7 to the DNA end suggests the J call may be wrong. This CDR3 has 15 amino acids. The V gene's germline CDR1 is MNHEY and CDR2 SMNVEV (reference sequence). CDR3 protein: CASSLFGRYFREQYF. The CDR3 nucleotides are TGTGCCAGCAGTTTATTTGGTCGGTACTTCCGCGAGCAGTACTTC.

The chain recombines TRBV7-6 with TRBJ2-3; TRBD2 agrees at 14 bases. Germline assignment: CDR1 SGHVS and CDR2 FNYEAQ. J lost 1 base, V lost 5 bases, and 8 bases had no gene match. This CDR3 spans 18 amino acids. The CDR3 is CASSPGTSGSAGTDTQYF. The CDR3 bases are TGTGCCAGCAGCCCCGGGACTAGCGGGAGTGCCGGCACAGATACGCAGTATTTT.

CDR3: CASSISGGDNYGYTF. The CDR3 DNA follows: TGTGCCAGTAGTATTAGCGGGGGAGATAACTATGGCTACACCTTC. The V call is TRBV19, the J call TRBJ1-2, with a possible D match to TRBD1 (5 bases). Trimming removed 3 bases at V and 1 base at J, with 12 bases between. The CDR3 spans 15 residues. Germline CDR1 is LNHDA and CDR2 is SQIVND (reference sequence).

The rearrangement uses TRBV11-3 and TRBJ1-1; tentatively, D is TRBD1 (6 bases). Trimming took 3 bases from V and 8 from J, leaving 7 bases between them. The V gene's germline CDR1 is SGHNT and CDR2 YENEEA. This CDR3 is built from 11 residues. For the CDR3, the DNA is TGTGCCAGCAGCTTGACAGGCGAAGCTTTCTTT. It translates to CASSLTGEAFF.

On this clone itself: The junction does not match germline at one end; this may be a read error. The rearrangement links TRBV4-1 to TRBJ2-7; D is perhaps TRBD1 (6 bases). The CDR3 consists of 15 residues. Germline V gene sequence: CDR1 MGHRA, CDR2 YSYEKL. In DNA form, the CDR3 reads TGCGCCAGCAGCCAAGAGGCCAGGGGCTCCGACGAGCAGTACTTC. It yields the protein CASSQEARGSDEQYF.

J is TRBJ2-7 and V is TRBV28; D is undetermined. From germline, CDR1 is MDHEN and CDR2 SYDVKM. CDR3 length: 14 amino acids. Trimming removed 4 bases from V and 0 bases from J, with 10 bases in between. CDR3 nucleotides: TGTGCCAGCAGTTCAGCAAGGAGCTCCTACGAGCAGTACTTC. It translates to CASSSARSSYEQYF. The full variable domain, with the rest looked up from reference TRBV28 and TRBJ2-7, is DVKVTQSSRYLVKRTGEKVFLECVQDMDHENMFWYRQDPGLGLRLIYFSYDVKMKEKGDIPEGYSVSREKKERFSLILESASTNQTSMYLCASSSARSSYEQYFGPGTRLTVT.

The genes are TRBV5-6 and TRBJ1-6, with D unclear. Deletions cut 4 bases from V and 5 bases from J, with 10 bases between. This CDR3 is built from 14 residues. Per the germline V gene, CDR1 is SGHDT and CDR2 is YYEEEE. This CDR3 is CASSPWTDNSPLHF. The CDR3 coding sequence is TGTGCCAGCAGCCCCTGGACTGATAATTCACCCCTCCACTTT.

The V and J genes are TRBV19 and TRBJ2-7; 8 bases align to TRBD2. Germline V CDR1 and CDR2: LNHDA, SQIVND (reference sequence). The CDR3 spans 14 residues. The J segment lost 2 bases and the V segment lost 2 bases, leaving 2 bases of the junction unmatched. CDR3 residues: CASSITSGPYEQYF. The CDR3 region has the DNA TGTGCCAGTAGTATAACTAGCGGACCCTACGAGCAGTACTTC.

This chain connects TRBV10-3 to TRBJ2-3; 9 bases are a match to TRBD1. The germline V gene encodes CDR1 ENHRY and CDR2 SYGVKD. This CDR3 has 15 residues. Trimming removed 6 bases from V and 1 base from J; junction bases left unmatched: 5. CDR3 in amino acids: CAIRTGTGRTDTQYF. DNA of the CDR3: TGTGCCATCAGAACCGGGACAGGGCGCACAGATACGCAGTATTTT.